Listed here are 25 T cell receptor beta chains from one sample, sequenced in a study of blood T cell repertoires in COVID-19. Libraries were prepared by immunoSEQ multiplex PCR; TCRdb keeps only in-frame clonotypes and omits some of them. The sample has about 200,000 clones, approximately 86% seen once. The sequencing input was PBMCs or T cells enriched from blood (not recorded which). The receptors here all came from a woman aged 55 to 70 with acute COVID-19.

This clone appeared once. This chain connects TRBV19 to TRBJ1-3; D unclear. In germline, CDR1 is LNHDA, CDR2 SQIVND (reference sequence). V was trimmed by 4 bases and J by 2 bases, leaving 15 bases between them. CDR3 length: 16 residues. Here the CDR3 DNA reads TGTGCCAGTAGTAGCTCCTGGGAGGCGGCTGGAAACACCATATATTTT. It is translated as CASSSSWEAAGNTIYF.

CDR3 sequence: CANTLKGGGADTQYF. CDR3 DNA sequence: TGTGCCAACACCCTTAAAGGCGGGGGGGCGGATACGCAGTATTTT. The rearrangement joins TRBV7-2 to TRBJ2-3, with 9 nucleotides matching TRBD2. The V segment lost 10 bases and the J segment 6 bases; nucleotides outside the gene matches: 14. Germline CDR1 and CDR2: SGHTA and FQGNSA. This CDR3 has 15 amino acids.

This chain links TRBV27 with TRBJ1-1; a weak D match, TRBD1 (6 bases). Trimming took 3 bases from V and 1 from J, leaving 9 bases between them. The length of the CDR3 is 14 residues. The germline CDR1 and CDR2 sequences are MNHEY and SMNVEV (reference sequence). CDR3 coding DNA: TGTGCCAGCAGTTTTCGGACAGAGAACACTGAAGCTTTCTTT. Protein product: CASSFRTENTEAFF.

The V gene is TRBV30, the J gene TRBJ2-5; TRBD2 might be the D (5 bases). The CDR3 loop spans 13 amino acids. From germline, CDR1 is GTSNPN and CDR2 SVGIG (reference sequence). V lost 0 bases, J lost 3 bases, and 8 bases lay in between. Here the CDR3 DNA reads TGTGCCTGGAGTGTGGTCGGGAAAGAGACCCAGTACTTC. Protein product: CAWSVVGKETQYF.

CDR3 protein: CASSWGDRGYYEQYV. The CDR3, as DNA: TGCGCCAGCAGCTGGGGGGACAGGGGATACTACGAGCAGTACGTC. The rearrangement links TRBV5-1 to TRBJ2-7; 10 bases are a match to TRBD1. The J segment lost 3 bases and the V segment lost 3 bases, leaving 6 bases of the junction unmatched. CDR3 length: 15 residues. From germline, CDR1 is SGHRS and CDR2 YFSETQ.

This chain connects TRBV7-9 to TRBJ1-1, with a tentative D call TRBD1 (6 bases). This CDR3 spans 13 amino acids. Looked up from germline, CDR1 is SEHNR and CDR2 is FQNEAQ (reference sequence). V lost 1 base, J lost 11 bases, and 14 bases lay in between. CDR3 loop: CASSLDAPGEAFF. Here the CDR3 DNA reads TGTGCCAGCAGCTTAGATGCCCCAGGGGAGGCTTTCTTT.

This rearrangement joins TRBV18 to TRBJ1-6, with 7 bases matching TRBD1. Germline V gene lookup returns CDR1 KGHSH and CDR2 LQKENI. The ends lost 5 bases at V and 10 bases at J; junction bases unmatched: 8. This CDR3 spans 14 amino acids. The CDR3: CASSTDRVESPLHF. CDR3 coding DNA: TGTGCCAGCTCAACAGACAGGGTTGAGTCACCCCTCCACTTT.

The genes are TRBV5-1 and TRBJ2-1, with a weak D call TRBD2 (6 bases). Germline lookup yields CDR1 SGHRS and CDR2 YFSETQ. V lost 5 bases, J lost 8 bases, and 17 bases lay in between. The CDR3 totals 14 residues. This CDR3 is CASRPKDYPDEQFF. CDR3 nucleotides: TGCGCCAGCAGACCCAAGGACTACCCTGATGAGCAGTTCTTC.

The V and J genes are TRBV5-1 and TRBJ2-5; the D is unclear. Trimming removed 3 bases at V and 1 base at J, with 10 bases between. CDR3 size: 14 residues. Germline V gene lookup returns CDR1 SGHRS and CDR2 YFSETQ. The CDR3 spells CASSSSSGQETQYF. DNA for the CDR3: TGCGCCAGCAGCTCCTCTTCCGGCCAAGAGACCCAGTACTTC.

V usage is TRBV12-2 and J usage is TRBJ1-5. TRBV12-2 is a known pseudogene. This CDR3 spans 15 amino acids. The CDR3 bases are TGTGCAAGTCGCTTCCTAGGAGAGGACAATCAGCCCCAGCATTTT. This encodes CASRFLGEDNQPQHF.

In this sample, this clone turned up a few times. CDR3 nucleotides: TGTGCCAGCAGCTTAATCCGGGACAGCTACGAGCAGTACTTC. Translating gives CASSLIRDSYEQYF. The V gene is TRBV7-2, the J gene TRBJ2-7, with 7 positions matching TRBD1. The CDR3 totals 14 residues. The germline gives CDR1 SGHTA, CDR2 FQGNSA. V was pared by 2 bases and J by 3 bases, with 4 bases of the junction left unmatched.

The chain recombines TRBV9 with TRBJ2-1, with D perhaps TRBD2 (6 bases). This CDR3 has 15 amino acids. Germline CDR1 SGDLS, CDR2 YYNGEE. V was trimmed by 2 bases and J by 5 bases, leaving 14 bases between them. For the CDR3, the DNA is TGTGCCAGCAGCGTCGGGGCTAGCGAGGACAATGAGCAGTTCTTC. It yields the protein CASSVGASEDNEQFF. The entire variable domain, with the rest obtained from reference TRBV9 and TRBJ2-1, is as follows: DSGVTQTPKHLITATGQRVTLRCSPRSGDLSVYWYQQSLDQGLQFLIQYYNGEERAKGNILERFSAQQFPDLHSELNLSSLELGDSALYFCASSVGASEDNEQFFGPGTRLTVL.

The rearrangement links TRBV6-5 to TRBJ2-7; the match to TRBD2 covers 8 bases. The CDR3 totals 15 residues. Germline assignment: CDR1 MNHEY and CDR2 SVGAGI. V trimming: 0 bases; J trimming: 4 bases; junction bases outside the gene matches: 5. The CDR3 loop is CASSYSFAGGYEQYF. CDR3 nucleotide sequence: TGTGCCAGCAGTTACTCTTTTGCGGGAGGTTACGAGCAGTACTTC.

This clone is a singleton in its sample. The rearrangement joins TRBV19 to TRBJ1-5; 9 bases line up with TRBD1. Germline-derived CDR1 and CDR2 are LNHDA and SQIVND (reference sequence). The junction had 9 bases not matched to a gene; V was cut back by 5 bases and J by 1 base. The CDR3 extends over 17 amino acids. For the CDR3, the DNA is TGTGCCAGTAGTGGTAGCCCGACAGGGGGGAGCAATCAGCCCCAGCATTTT. Amino acids: CASSGSPTGGSNQPQHF.

This clone has just one count. The CDR3 protein is CASSPPSQGKDAFF. CDR3 bases: TGTGCCAGCTCACCACCGTCTCAGGGTAAGGACGCTTTCTTT. This chain connects TRBV18 to TRBJ1-1, with D perhaps matching TRBD1 (5 bases). Germline loops: CDR1 KGHSH, CDR2 LQKENI. Trimming took off 0 bases at V and 11 bases at J, with 16 bases between the two ends. There are 14 residues in the CDR3.

The V call is TRBV4-2, the J call TRBJ2-2, with 8 bases aligning to TRBD2. The CDR3 totals 18 residues. CDR1 and CDR2 from the germline V gene are LGHNA and YNFKEQ. The V and J ends lost 1 base and 1 base, in that order; junction bases with no gene match: 8. CDR3 sequence: CASSQAVAREGNTGELFF. The CDR3 DNA reads TGTGCCAGCAGCCAAGCGGTCGCTCGGGAGGGGAACACCGGGGAGCTGTTTTTT.

The chain carries TRBV6-2 or TRBV6-3 and TRBJ1-4; D remains ambiguous. Per germline, CDR1 MNHEY and CDR2 SVGEGT. CDR3 length: 15 residues. The V end was cut by 2 bases, the J end by 4 bases, with 11 bases between. The CDR3 DNA reads TGTGCCAGCAGTTACGGCGCGGGAGGTAATGAAAAACTGTTTTTT. It is translated as CASSYGAGGNEKLFF.

For the CDR3, the DNA is TGTGCCAGCAGTTACCGGGGAGGGGCGCTCGGCTACACCTTC. It translates to CASSYRGGALGYTF. V gene TRBV6-2 or TRBV6-3 combines with J gene TRBJ1-2; tentative D call: TRBD1 (5 bases). The CDR3 has 14 amino acids. Germline lookup yields CDR1 MNHEY and CDR2 SVGEGT. The V end was cut by 2 bases, the J end by 8 bases, with 15 bases between.

A few counts support this clone. The chain joins TRBV10-3 to TRBJ1-5, with TRBD1 matching 9 bases. In germline, CDR1 is ENHRY, CDR2 SYGVKD. Losses at the gene ends were 6 bases for V and 4 bases for J; bases not matched to a gene: 7. There are 15 residues in the CDR3. The CDR3 loop reads CAISYTGTGNQPQHF. In nucleotides, the CDR3 is TGTGCCATCAGCTACACCGGGACAGGGAATCAGCCCCAGCATTTT.

The J gene is TRBJ2-4, the V gene TRBV2; 8 bases are shared with TRBD1. Per the germline V gene, CDR1 is SNHLY and CDR2 is FYNNEI. Trimming removed 5 bases from V and 7 bases from J; junction bases left unmatched: 7. The CDR3 is made up of 14 amino acids. This chain's CDR3 is CASSLQGAHNIQYF. CDR3 nucleotide sequence: TGTGCCAGCAGTCTCCAGGGGGCGCATAACATTCAGTACTTC. Together with reference TRBV2 and TRBJ2-4, the CDR3 gives the full variable domain: EPEVTQTPSHQVTQMGQEVILRCVPISNHLYFYWYRQILGQKVEFLVSFYNNEISEKSEIFDDQFSVERPDGSNFTLKIRSTKLEDSAMYFCASSLQGAHNIQYFGAGTRLSVL.

The rearrangement joins TRBV4-3 to TRBJ2-5, with D hard to call. The CDR3 has 14 residues. Trimming cost V 1 base and J 1 base, with 7 bases left between them. Germline CDR1 LGHNA, CDR2 YSLEER. The CDR3 is CASSQGYTQETQYF. In nucleotides, the CDR3 is TGCGCCAGCAGCCAAGGATACACCCAAGAGACCCAGTACTTC.

This clone appeared a single time. V and J are TRBV25-1 and TRBJ2-2, with 7 positions matching TRBD1. Germline V gene lookup returns CDR1 MGHDK and CDR2 SYGVNS. The CDR3 length is 15 residues. The J segment lost 1 base and the V segment lost 10 bases, leaving 9 bases of the junction unmatched. Here the CDR3 reads CATIGGQRNTGELFF. The CDR3 DNA is TGTGCCACCATTGGGGGACAGAGGAACACCGGGGAGCTGTTTTTT. Full variable domain (missing parts from reference TRBV25-1 and TRBJ2-2): EADIYQTPRYLVIGTGKKITLECSQTMGHDKMYWYQQDPGMELHLIHYSYGVNSTEKGDLSSESTVSRIRTEHFPLTLESARPSHTSQYLCATIGGQRNTGELFFGEGSRLTVL.

The chain joins TRBV11-3 to TRBJ2-7, with D possibly matching TRBD2 (6 bases). Germline lookup yields CDR1 SGHNT and CDR2 YENEEA. Trimming removed 7 bases at V and 6 bases at J, with 19 bases between. The CDR3 consists of 14 residues. The CDR3, as DNA: TGTGCCAGCACGGTAGGCGGGGTCGCGCGCGAGCAGTACTTC. Translating gives CASTVGGVAREQYF.

The J gene is TRBJ1-1, the V gene TRBV7-2, with D uncertain. The germline CDR1 and CDR2 sequences are SGHTA and FQGNSA. Trimming shortened V by 6 bases and J by 4 bases, and 15 bases separated the two germline ends. This CDR3 is built from 14 residues. CDR3 protein: CASSSAGLGTEAFF. The CDR3 region has the DNA TGTGCCAGCAGTTCGGCCGGGTTGGGCACTGAAGCTTTCTTT.

V and J are TRBV3-1 (or the pseudogene TRBV3-2) and TRBJ2-7, with 8 bases matching TRBD2. The ends lost 6 bases at V and 3 bases at J; junction bases unmatched: 10. Germline CDR1 is LGHDT and CDR2 is YNNKEL (reference sequence). This CDR3 is built from 15 residues. The CDR3 nucleotides are TGTGCCAGCAGTTTTTCCGGGACTAGTAGCTACGAGCAGTACTTC. Translated: CASSFSGTSSYEQYF.